This entry lists 21 T cell receptor beta chains sequenced from one sample in a study of regulatory T cells in long-lasting Graves disease. Indicated time point: newly diagnosed GD, antithyroid drugs for less than 3 months. Generation of the TCR library employed RNA extracted from PBMCs. Investigators prepared the TCR beta libraries by applying iRepertoire HTBI primers and Arm-PCR of CDR3 regions. TCRdb called the multiplex PCR reads again in MiXCR, with one record for every CDR3 protein. In the table there are 400,000 to 500,000 distinct CDR3 sequences, approximately 15% of which are singletons. The sample also formed part of further work on T cells in Graves' hyperthyroidism and ophthalmopathy.

Material: peripheral blood mononuclear cells (PBMCs), obtained at new diagnosis, from a patient treated with antithyroid drugs. All receptors come from a woman aged 45 to 65 with Graves disease.

This clonotype was recorded at least ten times. This chain links TRBV24-1 with TRBJ2-1, with D possibly matching TRBD2 (6 bases). CDR1 and CDR2 (germline): KGHDR, SFDVKD. V lost 5 bases and J 8 bases, leaving 15 bases between the germline ends. The CDR3 is 14 residues long. The CDR3 spells CATSAPLGGDEQFF. The CDR3 bases are TGTGCCACCAGTGCCCCCCTAGGAGGGGATGAGCAGTTCTTC.

The J gene is TRBJ2-1, the V gene TRBV28, with 13 bases fitting TRBD2. CDR3 size: 14 residues. Germline lookup yields CDR1 MDHEN and CDR2 SYDVKM. Unmatched junction bases numbered 5, after V lost 7 bases and J lost 8 bases. The CDR3 loop reads CASTTLAGGDEQFF. In DNA form, the CDR3 reads TGTGCCAGCACCACACTAGCGGGAGGGGATGAGCAGTTCTTC.

Many counts were recorded for this clonotype. The chain is built from TRBV3-1 and TRBJ2-7; no reliable D call. CDR1 and CDR2 from the germline V gene are LGHDT and YNNKEL (reference sequence). This CDR3 spans 17 amino acids. Trimming removed 3 bases from V and 0 bases from J, with 18 bases in between. The CDR3 region has the DNA TGTGCCAGCAGCCATTCCGGGTCGGGTCGGTACTCCTACGAGCAGTACTTC. It yields the protein CASSHSGSGRYSYEQYF.

V usage is TRBV6-2 or TRBV6-3 and J usage is TRBJ1-6; TRBD1 is a possible D gene (5 bases). Trimming took 6 bases from V and 7 from J, leaving 19 bases between them. The CDR3 extends over 16 amino acids. Germline CDR1 MNHEY, CDR2 SVGEGT. CDR3 in amino acids: CASSAQFGGSNSPLHF. CDR3 sequence (DNA): TGTGCCAGCAGCGCCCAGTTTGGGGGAAGCAATTCACCCCTCCACTTT.

The V call is TRBV15, the J call TRBJ1-6; possible D gene TRBD1, 5 bases. Germline V CDR1 and CDR2: LNHNV, YYDKDF (reference sequence). This CDR3 is 15 amino acids long. Trimming shortened V by 3 bases and J by 9 bases, and 15 bases separated the two germline ends. Here the CDR3 reads CATSRAPGFGSPLHF. The CDR3 DNA sequence: TGTGCCACCAGCAGGGCTCCAGGGTTCGGTTCACCCCTCCACTTT.

This clonotype showed up many times. V and J are TRBV2 and TRBJ1-5; possible D gene TRBD1, 5 bases. In germline, CDR1 is SNHLY, CDR2 FYNNEI. The CDR3 spans 14 residues. V was cut by 11 bases and J by 4 bases, with 18 bases left in between. CDR3 DNA: TGTGCCGGGTCCAGGGAACATGGGAATCAGCCCCAGCATTTT. Translating gives CAGSREHGNQPQHF.

The rearrangement uses TRBV5-8 and TRBJ2-1; TRBD2 matches 7 bases. Germline trimming cut 2 bases from V and 8 bases from J; bases unmatched to any gene: 10. The CDR3 is 15 residues long. Germline-derived CDR1 and CDR2 are SGHTS and YDEGEE. DNA of the CDR3: TGTGCCAGCAGCTTAGTGCGCGGGAGTGAGGATGAGCAGTTCTTC. This codes for CASSLVRGSEDEQFF.

This clonotype was counted a few times. V and J are TRBV20-1 and TRBJ2-6; TRBD1 matches at 8 bases. With V trimmed by 3 bases and J by 0 bases, 4 bases remained unmatched. The CDR3 sequence is 16 residues long. The germline V gene has CDR1 DFQATT and CDR2 SNEGSKA (reference sequence). DNA for the CDR3: TGCAGTGCTAGTGGACAGGGTGACTCTGGGGCCAACGTCCTGACTTTC. It yields the protein CSASGQGDSGANVLTF.

In this sample, this clonotype turned up many times. This chain joins TRBV3-1 and TRBJ2-1; the D is unclear. Between the trimmed V and J ends, which lost 1 base and 6 bases, there was a span of 13 bases. Per the germline V gene, CDR1 is LGHDT and CDR2 is YNNKEL (reference sequence). The CDR3 consists of 15 residues. CDR3 bases: TGTGCCAGCAGCCAAGCGCAGTCGAGAACCAATGAGCAGTTCTTC. Encoded protein: CASSQAQSRTNEQFF.

This clonotype was counted many times. The chain recombines TRBV28 with TRBJ1-5; tentatively, D is TRBD1 (6 bases). CDR3 length: 13 amino acids. Germline CDR1 is MDHEN and CDR2 is SYDVKM. The V end was cut by 6 bases, the J end by 5 bases, with 11 bases between. CDR3 DNA: TGTGCCAGCAGGGTTGACAGGTATCAGCCCCAGCATTTT. It codes for CASRVDRYQPQHF.

The sample holds many counts of this clonotype. J is TRBJ2-1 and V is TRBV2; 9 nucleotides line up with TRBD1. The V and J ends lost 3 bases and 14 bases, in that order; junction bases with no gene match: 5. Germline lookup yields CDR1 SNHLY and CDR2 FYNNEI. This CDR3 is built from 12 residues. The CDR3 DNA follows: TGTGCCAGCAGTGACAACGACAGGGGGGAGTTCTTC. Translating it yields CASSDNDRGEFF.

This clonotype was observed a handful of times. The rearrangement links TRBV6-1 to TRBJ2-1; D not certain. CDR3 size: 11 residues. Trimming pared 6 bases from V and 10 bases from J, leaving 10 bases between. CDR1 and CDR2 (germline): MNHNS, SASEGT. The CDR3 DNA sequence: TGTGCCAGCAGCCTACTTAAGGAGCAGTTCTTC. Amino acid sequence: CASSLLKEQFF.

This clonotype was detected ten times or more. The rearrangement uses TRBV5-1 and TRBJ2-5; TRBD2 is a possible D gene (5 bases). CDR1 is SGHRS, CDR2 YFSETQ, per germline. V lost 5 bases, J lost 4 bases, and 15 bases lay in between. There are 14 residues in the CDR3. The DNA of the CDR3 is TGCGCCAGCAGGAGGGCCATGACAAGAGAGACCCAGTACTTC. It specifies CASRRAMTRETQYF.

The rearrangement joins TRBV28 to TRBJ2-1; TRBD2 aligns across 7 bases. Germline trimming cut 7 bases from V and 4 bases from J; bases unmatched to any gene: 7. CDR3 length equals 14 residues. Germline V CDR1 and CDR2: MDHEN, SYDVKM. The CDR3 region is CASTRDYQYNEQFF. CDR3 in DNA: TGTGCCAGCACCCGGGACTACCAGTACAATGAGCAGTTCTTC.

This clonotype was counted ten times or more. The gene calls are TRBV11-1 and TRBJ2-2; D is uncertain. CDR3 length: 13 amino acids. Germline V gives CDR1 SGHAT, CDR2 FQDESV (reference sequence). Deletions cut 1 base from V and 6 bases from J, with 6 bases between. CDR3: CASSLDTAGELFF. Here the CDR3 DNA reads TGTGCCAGCAGCTTAGATACAGCCGGGGAGCTGTTTTTT. The full variable domain, its missing parts supplied by reference TRBV11-1 and TRBJ2-2, is EAEVAQSPRYKITEKSQAVAFWCDPISGHATLYWYRQILGQGPELLVQFQDESVVDDSQLPKDRFSAERLKGVDSTLKIQPAELGDSAMYLCASSLDTAGELFFGEGSRLTVL.

The sample holds a few counts of this clonotype. The V call is TRBV19, the J call TRBJ2-7, with D perhaps matching TRBD2 (6 bases). Germline CDR1 LNHDA, CDR2 SQIVND (reference sequence). Between the trimmed V and J ends, which lost 3 bases and 3 bases, there was a span of 15 bases. The CDR3 has 15 amino acids. The CDR3 DNA is TGTGCCAGTAGTATTCTCGGGAGCCACCACTACGAGCAGTACTTC. Protein: CASSILGSHHYEQYF.

The table lists this clonotype with many counts. This chain uses TRBV14 with TRBJ2-7, with unresolved D. The germline gives CDR1 SGHDN, CDR2 FVKESK. Trimming took 1 base from V and 6 from J, leaving 10 bases between them. CDR3 length: 13 residues. DNA for the CDR3: TGTGCCAGCAGCCAAGTTAGCTCGGGCGAGCAGTACTTC. Protein sequence: CASSQVSSGEQYF.

In this sample, this clonotype turned up many times. The V call is TRBV9, the J call TRBJ2-3; weak D call: TRBD2 (6 bases). The CDR3 covers 15 residues. In germline, CDR1 is SGDLS, CDR2 YYNGEE. The germline V and J ends were trimmed by 3 bases and 0 bases, with 11 bases remaining between them. CDR3 DNA sequence: TGTGCCAGCAGCGGGACTATCTCTAGCACAGATACGCAGTATTTT. Its protein is CASSGTISSTDTQYF.

V is TRBV19 and J is TRBJ2-2, with D perhaps matching TRBD2 (5 bases). The CDR3 extends over 15 amino acids. The germline V gene has CDR1 LNHDA and CDR2 SQIVND (reference sequence). V shed 1 base and J shed 4 bases, with 10 bases lying between them. CDR3 nucleotides: TGTGCCAGTAGTATAGTACTAGAGGTCACCGGGGAGCTGTTTTTT. It is translated as CASSIVLEVTGELFF.

The sample holds many counts of this clonotype. The V call is TRBV11-2, the J call TRBJ1-6; D unclear. The CDR3 totals 14 residues. Germline V gene data show CDR1 as SGHAT and CDR2 as FQNNGV. The ends were cut back, 5 bases at V and 6 bases at J, with 11 bases in the middle. For the CDR3, the DNA is TGTGCCAGCAGCCCCGGGCAGAGTAATTCACCCCTCCACTTT. Protein product: CASSPGQSNSPLHF.

This clonotype came up many times. V is TRBV9 and J is TRBJ2-7; a weak D match, TRBD1 (6 bases). The CDR3 totals 15 residues. Germline assignment: CDR1 SGDLS and CDR2 YYNGEE. The V end was cut by 0 bases, the J end by 2 bases, with 12 bases between. CDR3 sequence (DNA): TGTGCCAGCAGCGTAGCCGCAGGGGTTCCCTACGAGCAGTACTTC. Translation: CASSVAAGVPYEQYF.